A selection of T cell receptor beta chains follows, all from one sample in a study of blood T cell repertoires in COVID-19. Generated by immunoSEQ multiplex PCR, the TCRdb table keeps only in-frame clones and is missing some. The sample yields around 140,000 clones, around 87% seen once. Sequenced: peripheral blood. These receptors were taken from a man of 80 years or more with acute or convalescent COVID-19. Both conserved end residues are part of each CDR3. The order of the fields is CDR3 protein, CDR3 DNA, clone size, D gene, V gene, J gene. A D gene is named only where the DNA matches it firmly. Clone size is not always given. Where it is, it says once, few, many or a class for expanded clones.

CDR3 protein: CASSGSSGRRQETQYF
CDR3 DNA: TGTGCCAGCAGCGGAAGTAGCGGGAGACGCCAAGAGACCCAGTACTTC
clone size: .
D gene: TRBD2
V gene: TRBV9
J gene: TRBJ2-5

CDR3 protein: CASSVTQGKGTDTQYF
CDR3 DNA: TGCGCCAGCAGTGTGACACAGGGTAAGGGCACAGATACGCAGTATTTT
clone size: .
D gene: .
V gene: TRBV10-1
J gene: TRBJ2-3

CDR3 protein: CASRQAEQYF
CDR3 DNA: TGTGCCAGCCGACAGGCCGAGCAGTACTTC
clone size: .
D gene: .
V gene: TRBV6-5
J gene: TRBJ2-7

CDR3 protein: CASSLGDSSGNTIYF
CDR3 DNA: TGTGCCAGCAGCTTAGGGGACAGCTCTGGAAACACCATATATTTT
clone size: .
D gene: TRBD1
V gene: TRBV7-8
J gene: TRBJ1-3

CDR3 protein: CASSQGPYGYTF
CDR3 DNA: TGTGCCAGTAGCCAGGGTCCCTATGGCTACACCTTC
clone size: .
D gene: .
V gene: TRBV19
J gene: TRBJ1-2

CDR3 protein: CASSPGSGSPLHF
CDR3 DNA: TGTGCCAGCTCACCTGGGAGCGGCTCACCCCTCCACTTT
clone size: .
D gene: .
V gene: TRBV18
J gene: TRBJ1-6

CDR3 protein: CASRLAGGYNEQFF
CDR3 DNA: TGTGCCAGCAGACTAGCGGGGGGGTACAATGAGCAGTTCTTC
clone size: .
D gene: TRBD2
V gene: TRBV2
J gene: TRBJ2-1

CDR3 protein: CSVTGEANEKLFF
CDR3 DNA: TGCAGCGTTACAGGGGAGGCTAATGAAAAACTGTTTTTT
clone size: few
D gene: TRBD1
V gene: TRBV29-1
J gene: TRBJ1-4

CDR3 protein: CAESGGVNQPQHF
CDR3 DNA: TGTGCCGAGAGCGGAGGAGTCAATCAGCCCCAGCATTTT
clone size: .
D gene: .
V gene: TRBV30
J gene: TRBJ1-5

CDR3 protein: CASSNNKQETQYF
CDR3 DNA: TGTGCCAGCAGCAACAACAAGCAAGAGACCCAGTACTTC
clone size: .
D gene: .
V gene: TRBV11-3
J gene: TRBJ2-5

CDR3 protein: CASSSIGTAASEQYF
CDR3 DNA: TGTGCCAGCAGCTCCATCGGGACAGCTGCGAGCGAGCAGTACTTC
clone size: .
D gene: TRBD1
V gene: TRBV7-2
J gene: TRBJ2-7

CDR3 protein: CATSGYAKGETEAFF
CDR3 DNA: TGTGCCACCAGTGGTTACGCGAAGGGGGAGACTGAAGCTTTCTTT
clone size: .
D gene: .
V gene: TRBV24-1
J gene: TRBJ1-1

CDR3 protein: CSASLPDNEQFF
CDR3 DNA: TGCAGTGCTAGTCTCCCGGACAATGAGCAGTTCTTC
clone size: .
D gene: .
V gene: TRBV20-1
J gene: TRBJ2-1

CDR3 protein: CASSLGGGSSYNEQFF
CDR3 DNA: TGCGCCAGCAGCTTGGGCGGGGGTAGCTCCTACAATGAGCAGTTCTTC
clone size: .
D gene: TRBD2
V gene: TRBV5-1
J gene: TRBJ2-1

CDR3 protein: CASTIGRSYYGYTF
CDR3 DNA: TGTGCCAGTACGATTGGGAGAAGTTACTATGGCTACACCTTC
clone size: .
D gene: .
V gene: TRBV2
J gene: TRBJ1-2

CDR3 protein: CASSPRQNTGELFF
CDR3 DNA: TGTGCCAGCAGCCCCCGACAGAACACCGGGGAGCTGTTTTTT
clone size: .
D gene: .
V gene: TRBV7-9
J gene: TRBJ2-2

CDR3 protein: CASSQAGGEGGNTIYF
CDR3 DNA: TGCGCCAGCAGCCAAGCAGGGGGCGAAGGTGGAAACACCATATATTTT
clone size: .
D gene: TRBD1
V gene: TRBV4-1
J gene: TRBJ1-3

CDR3 protein: CASKDRERGYTF
CDR3 DNA: TGTGCCAGCAAAGACAGGGAGCGAGGCTACACCTTC
clone size: once
D gene: TRBD1
V gene: TRBV3-1/TRBV3-2
J gene: TRBJ1-2

CDR3 protein: CASSEVAGKNIQYF
CDR3 DNA: TGTGCCAGCAGTGAGGTGGCAGGGAAAAACATTCAGTACTTC
clone size: .
D gene: .
V gene: TRBV2
J gene: TRBJ2-4

CDR3 protein: CASSLTQGDIQYF
CDR3 DNA: TGTGCCAGCAGCTTAACGCAAGGGGACATTCAGTACTTC
clone size: .
D gene: .
V gene: TRBV7-9
J gene: TRBJ2-4

CDR3 protein: CASSVGLAGGYEQYF
CDR3 DNA: TGTGCCAGCAGCGTAGGACTAGCGGGGGGCTACGAGCAGTACTTC
clone size: .
D gene: TRBD2
V gene: TRBV9
J gene: TRBJ2-7

CDR3 protein: CASSSREGGNSPLHF
CDR3 DNA: TGTGCCAGCAGTTCTCGGGAGGGGGGTAATTCACCCCTCCACTTT
clone size: .
D gene: .
V gene: TRBV6-5
J gene: TRBJ1-6

CDR3 protein: CASSRSLNTEAFF
CDR3 DNA: TGTGCCAGCAGCCGAAGCCTGAACACTGAAGCTTTCTTT
clone size: .
D gene: .
V gene: TRBV7-9
J gene: TRBJ1-1

CDR3 protein: CASRGADFNEKLFF
CDR3 DNA: TGTGCCAGCAGGGGGGCCGACTTTAATGAAAAACTGTTTTTT
clone size: .
D gene: .
V gene: TRBV6-5
J gene: TRBJ1-4

CDR3 protein: CASSLDHQETQYF
CDR3 DNA: TGCGCCAGCAGCTTGGATCATCAAGAGACCCAGTACTTC
clone size: .
D gene: .
V gene: TRBV5-1
J gene: TRBJ2-5

CDR3 protein: CASRGPAGYGYTF
CDR3 DNA: TGTGCCAGCAGAGGACCGGCGGGGTATGGCTACACCTTC
clone size: .
D gene: .
V gene: TRBV28
J gene: TRBJ1-2

CDR3 protein: CASQGQGAGELFF
CDR3 DNA: TGTGCCAGCCAGGGACAGGGGGCCGGGGAGCTGTTTTTT
clone size: .
D gene: TRBD1
V gene: TRBV6-5
J gene: TRBJ2-2

CDR3 protein: CASSFGGTGGETQYF
CDR3 DNA: TGCGCCAGCAGCTTTGGCGGGACGGGCGGAGAGACCCAGTACTTC
clone size: .
D gene: .
V gene: TRBV5-1
J gene: TRBJ2-5

CDR3 protein: CASIRGYEQYF
CDR3 DNA: TGTGCCAGCATAAGAGGCTACGAGCAGTACTTC
clone size: .
D gene: .
V gene: TRBV6-5
J gene: TRBJ2-7

CDR3 protein: CASSMALGRQETQYF
CDR3 DNA: TGTGCCAGTAGTATGGCCCTTGGGCGTCAAGAGACCCAGTACTTC
clone size: .
D gene: .
V gene: TRBV19
J gene: TRBJ2-5

CDR3 protein: CASSWDRGGEQYF
CDR3 DNA: TGTGCCAGCAGCTGGGACAGGGGTGGCGAGCAGTACTTC
clone size: once
D gene: TRBD1
V gene: TRBV5-4
J gene: TRBJ2-7

CDR3 protein: CASSPGLALDEQYF
CDR3 DNA: TGTGCCAGCAGCCCGGGACTAGCCTTGGACGAGCAGTACTTC
clone size: .
D gene: TRBD2
V gene: TRBV4-2
J gene: TRBJ2-7

CDR3 protein: CASGRRPLGPGAVNEKLFF
CDR3 DNA: TGTGCCAGCGGACGCCGACCCCTAGGTCCGGGAGCAGTAAATGAAAAACTGTTTTTT
clone size: .
D gene: .
V gene: TRBV19
J gene: TRBJ1-4

CDR3 protein: CASSSRTSDPKNIQYF
CDR3 DNA: TGTGCCAGCAGCTCGAGGACTAGCGACCCCAAAAACATTCAGTACTTC
clone size: .
D gene: TRBD2
V gene: TRBV11-2
J gene: TRBJ2-4

CDR3 protein: CASSESTSSGNTQYF
CDR3 DNA: TGTGCCAGCAGTGAAAGCACATCCTCGGGGAATACGCAGTATTTT
clone size: .
D gene: .
V gene: TRBV2
J gene: TRBJ2-3

CDR3 protein: CASSWLGATIYF
CDR3 DNA: TGTGCCAGCAGTTGGTTGGGAGCCACCATATATTTT
clone size: many
D gene: .
V gene: TRBV6-6
J gene: TRBJ1-3

CDR3 protein: CASSALPRAGGRFGDEQFF
CDR3 DNA: TGTGCCAGCAGTGCCCTCCCAAGGGCGGGCGGGAGGTTTGGTGATGAGCAGTTCTTC
clone size: .
D gene: TRBD2
V gene: TRBV6-1
J gene: TRBJ2-1

CDR3 protein: CSASPGYSNQPQHF
CDR3 DNA: TGCAGTGCTAGTCCGGGGTATAGCAATCAGCCCCAGCATTTT
clone size: .
D gene: .
V gene: TRBV20-1
J gene: TRBJ1-5

CDR3 protein: CASSFSGLAGRVGTGELFF
CDR3 DNA: TGCGCCAGCAGCTTTTCGGGACTAGCGGGCCGTGTGGGGACCGGGGAGCTGTTTTTT
clone size: .
D gene: TRBD2
V gene: TRBV5-1
J gene: TRBJ2-2

CDR3 protein: CASTEAGDGYGYTF
CDR3 DNA: TGTGCCAGTACTGAGGCGGGGGACGGCTATGGCTACACCTTC
clone size: .
D gene: .
V gene: TRBV19
J gene: TRBJ1-2

CDR3 protein: CASSAEGSSYNEQFF
CDR3 DNA: TGCGCCAGCAGCGCGGAAGGAAGCTCCTACAATGAGCAGTTCTTC
clone size: .
D gene: .
V gene: TRBV5-1
J gene: TRBJ2-1

CDR3 protein: CASSLSTYEKLFF
CDR3 DNA: TGTGCCAGCAGCTTATCGACATACGAAAAACTGTTTTTT
clone size: .
D gene: .
V gene: TRBV11-2
J gene: TRBJ1-4

CDR3 protein: CAWSQGGNEQFF
CDR3 DNA: TGTGCCTGGAGTCAAGGGGGCAATGAGCAGTTCTTC
clone size: .
D gene: .
V gene: TRBV30
J gene: TRBJ2-1

CDR3 protein: CASSPGLAGTTQETQYF
CDR3 DNA: TGTGCCAGCAGCCCAGGACTAGCGGGAACTACGCAAGAGACCCAGTACTTC
clone size: .
D gene: TRBD2
V gene: TRBV5-8
J gene: TRBJ2-5

CDR3 protein: CASSLALSGNQPQHF
CDR3 DNA: TGTGCCAGCAGCTTAGCCTTGTCAGGGAACCAGCCCCAGCATTTT
clone size: few
D gene: .
V gene: TRBV7-8
J gene: TRBJ1-5

CDR3 protein: CASSLLGREQYF
CDR3 DNA: TGTGCCAGCAGTTTACTAGGGAGGGAGCAGTACTTC
clone size: few
D gene: .
V gene: TRBV28
J gene: TRBJ2-7

CDR3 protein: CASSQVAGPYEQYF
CDR3 DNA: TGTGCCAGCAGCCAAGTGGCGGGGCCCTACGAGCAGTACTTC
clone size: .
D gene: .
V gene: TRBV3-1/TRBV3-2
J gene: TRBJ2-7

CDR3 protein: CASRGLAGASYEQYF
CDR3 DNA: TGCGCCAGCAGGGGACTAGCGGGAGCTTCCTACGAGCAGTACTTC
clone size: .
D gene: TRBD2
V gene: TRBV5-1
J gene: TRBJ2-7

CDR3 protein: CASSTGQGTEQYF
CDR3 DNA: TGCGCCAGCAGCACGGGACAGGGGACCGAGCAGTACTTC
clone size: once
D gene: TRBD1
V gene: TRBV5-1
J gene: TRBJ2-7

CDR3 protein: CASSQTRRAKNIQYF
CDR3 DNA: TGTGCCAGCAGCCAGACAAGACGGGCCAAAAACATTCAGTACTTC
clone size: .
D gene: .
V gene: TRBV3-1/TRBV3-2
J gene: TRBJ2-4

CDR3 protein: CASSPVGLAGPGNEQFF
CDR3 DNA: TGTGCCAGCAGCCCCGTCGGACTAGCAGGTCCGGGGAATGAGCAGTTCTTC
clone size: .
D gene: TRBD2
V gene: TRBV3-1/TRBV3-2
J gene: TRBJ2-1

CDR3 protein: CASSQDLGVSGNTIYF
CDR3 DNA: TGTGCCAGCAGCCAAGATCTAGGGGTCTCTGGAAACACCATATATTTT
clone size: .
D gene: .
V gene: TRBV4-2
J gene: TRBJ1-3

CDR3 protein: CASKVPGGYEKLFF
CDR3 DNA: TGTGCCAGCAAGGTTCCAGGGGGCTATGAAAAACTGTTTTTT
clone size: .
D gene: TRBD1
V gene: TRBV6-5
J gene: TRBJ1-4

CDR3 protein: CASSLAANTEAFF
CDR3 DNA: TGTGCCAGCAGTTTGGCGGCTAACACTGAAGCTTTCTTT
clone size: .
D gene: .
V gene: TRBV12-3/TRBV12-4
J gene: TRBJ1-1

CDR3 protein: CAWSVQGVGYTF
CDR3 DNA: TGTGCCTGGAGTGTACAAGGGGTTGGCTACACCTTC
clone size: .
D gene: .
V gene: TRBV30
J gene: TRBJ1-2

CDR3 protein: CASSRGTGGTKNIQYF
CDR3 DNA: TGTGCCAGTAGTAGAGGGACAGGGGGGACCAAAAACATTCAGTACTTC
clone size: .
D gene: TRBD1
V gene: TRBV19
J gene: TRBJ2-4

CDR3 protein: CAWDRTGFGAFF
CDR3 DNA: TGTGCCTGGGACCGGACAGGATTCGGAGCTTTCTTT
clone size: once
D gene: TRBD1
V gene: TRBV30
J gene: TRBJ1-1

CDR3 protein: CASSPGLAEYTDTQYF
CDR3 DNA: TGTGCCAGCAGCCCGGGACTAGCGGAATACACAGATACGCAGTATTTT
clone size: .
D gene: TRBD2
V gene: TRBV3-1/TRBV3-2
J gene: TRBJ2-3